What follows describes a single T cell receptor beta chain. Its antigen remains unidentified. It has no much larger one-base neighbor in the sample; base qualities were not kept. The library relied on 5' RACE. Sequencer: Illumina HiSeq 2500. The second PCR ran for about 6 to 12 cycles and used a J-beta primer mix along with a sample-barcoded 5' primer. A template-switch 5' adaptor carrying 12 random nucleotides introduced a unique molecular identifier onto each TCR beta cDNA molecule. Each sample yielded at least 2.5 million CDR3-containing paired-end reads. All of the RNA was converted into first-strand cDNA using the Mint cDNA synthesis kit, with a TRBC-specific oligonucleotide serving as the primer. Following uracil-DNA glycosylase treatment, all cDNA underwent a first 18-cycle PCR with the universal primers M1SS and BC2_uni_R. Regarding the original processing steps: For normalization, 1 million high-quality reads, each with a distinct molecular identifier, were randomly selected from each sample. Instead of being binned into consensus sequences, reads that shared molecular identifiers were thrown out. MiTCR, set to a Q25 quality threshold and the strictest error-elimination algorithm, was used for CDR3 identification, clonotype clustering and error correction. A nonparametric unseen species model using Euler transformation provided a lower-bound estimate of total TCR beta diversity. Starting from the raw public reads, TCRdb applied fastp trimming at Q25, assembled clones with MiXCR and retained in-frame beta chains. Every CDR3 protein is listed once, alongside the most common genes and DNA of its rows. The V and J calls were not made by the authors but by TCRdb's processing. In all, the sample holds roughly 650,000 distinct CDR3 sequences, and about a third of those were seen once. Approximately 15% of the sample is taken by the ten largest.

The record originates from a study of blood T cells in healthy people across ages (dated by TCRdb to about 2015). Describing the broader study: In model experiments, template switching captured roughly one uniquely barcoded TCR beta cDNA molecule for every two T cells. Using the same blood draw, the study looked at two additional independent replicas of 1 million unique cDNA reads for two donors, one aged 18 to 29 and the other aged 80 or older. To avoid experimental bias, donors of different ages were spread randomly across the sequencing lanes. The donors were split into four age groups: young (average around 17 years), middle-aged (roughly 42), aged (roughly 60) and long-lived (approximately 89). To track age-related changes in TCR beta repertoire diversity, the study relied on deep sequencing normalized with unique cDNA molecular identifiers.

The donors were around 39 Caucasian individuals from Russia, aged about 6 to 100 years, who were systemically healthy. Each donor gave roughly 9.5 milliliters of peripheral blood, collected into EDTA-treated Vacutainer tubes. Ficoll-Paque density-gradient centrifugation was used to isolate PBMCs, with at least 6.5 million per sample. Total RNA, at least 6 micrograms per sample, was extracted from PBMCs with Trizol reagent. For every donor, an aliquot of PBMCs went through flow cytometry to measure the percentages of naive CD45RAhigh/CD27high T cells. CDR1 and CDR2, looked up from the germline V gene (reference sequence), are LNHNV and YYDKDF. The junction shows trimming of 1 base on V and 8 bases on J, plus 6 bases between the germline ends. Spanning cysteine to phenylalanine, the CDR3 consists of 12 amino acids. The only DNA kept is the CDR3, 36 bases in frame from the first base. The investigation overall reported the following: The CMV infection status of donors was not known, potentially confounding age-related changes in expanded clonotypes. Compared with the aged group, more naive CD4+ T cells, fewer expanded clones and increased TCR diversity were shown by the long-lived group, suggesting age selection. Observed TCR beta diversity per million T cells fell roughly linearly with age, and a significant reduction was already apparent by age roughly 41. Estimates of total diversity based on one million sequenced T cells were regarded as lower bounds and as underestimates. Conclusive comparison of naive and antigen-experienced compartments was prevented by the profiling of bulk unsorted PBMCs. The percentage of naive T cells measured by flow cytometry correlated strongly with observed TCR beta diversity.

The source material was blood. The sequence links TRBV15 to TRBJ2-4; the D gene identity is not certain. The sequence derives from an elderly woman in good health. Donor details come from another sample of the same person, matched by shared clones. The encoded CDR3 is CATSRVNDIQYF. The nucleotides read TGTGCCACCAGCAGAGTTAACGACATTCAGTACTTC.